A single sample gave rise to the 5 T cell receptor beta chains below, sequenced in a study of shared clonotypes between healthy human individuals. Naive CD8 isolation took CD45RO-negative cells positively selected for CCR7 and excluded terminally differentiated effector memory CD45RA+ cells. Sequencing used immunoSEQ multiplex PCR; TCRdb keeps in-frame clones, though not all of them. The table records 700,000 to 950,000 clones, around 96% of them present only once. The sequenced sample was naive CD8+ T cells sorted from blood. These receptors all come from a man between 25 and 39 years old in good health.

This clone was picked up one time. V usage is TRBV15 and J usage is TRBJ2-3; D gene unclear. The CDR3 has 12 amino acids. Trimming took off 1 base at V and 3 bases at J, with 2 bases between the two ends. Germline lookup yields CDR1 LNHNV and CDR2 YYDKDF (reference sequence). CDR3 amino acids: CATSRVTDTQYF. CDR3 nucleotides: TGTGCCACCAGCAGAGTTACAGATACGCAGTATTTT.

This clone was recorded once. The chain recombines TRBV27 with TRBJ1-2; D not certain. The CDR3 totals 16 residues. V was pared by 0 bases and J by 0 bases, with 11 bases between. The germline V gene has CDR1 MNHEY and CDR2 SMNVEV (reference sequence). This CDR3 is CASSLSVLEANYGYTF. CDR3 nucleotide sequence: TGTGCCAGCAGTTTATCGGTCCTAGAAGCTAACTATGGCTACACCTTC.

This clone is a singleton in its sample. The CDR3 nucleotides are TGTGCCAGCAGCGGACCAGCAGATACGCAGTATTTT. It translates to CASSGPADTQYF. The chain recombines TRBV9 with TRBJ2-3; no firm D call. In germline, CDR1 is SGDLS, CDR2 YYNGEE. Trimming cost V 3 bases and J 4 bases, with 6 bases left between them. This CDR3 has 12 residues.

A single count supports this clone. Since a much larger clone is just one base distant, this may be a read error. The chain is built from TRBV4-2 and TRBJ2-7; D gene uncertain. Germline V gene sequence: CDR1 LGHNA, CDR2 YNFKEQ. The V and J ends lost 4 bases and 3 bases respectively, with 10 bases between them. This CDR3 has 13 residues. CDR3 sequence reads: CASSPRASYEQYF. The CDR3, as DNA: TGTGCCAGCAGCCCCCGGGCCAGCTACGAGCAGTACTTC.

The chain is built from TRBV10-1 and TRBJ2-7, with 7 bases aligning to TRBD2. Germline assignment: CDR1 WNHNN and CDR2 SYGVQD (reference sequence). V was clipped by 2 bases and J by 4 bases; unmatched bases: 17. The CDR3 runs 18 residues. The CDR3 loop reads CASSEQTPGLAVGYEQYF. CDR3 nucleotide sequence: TGCGCCAGCAGTGAGCAGACACCCGGCCTAGCGGTAGGGTACGAGCAGTACTTC.